The clone carrying this T cell receptor (beta chain) was recorded a few times. Next came a second PCR, run for 7 to 11 cycles, which used a sample-barcoded 5' primer along with a J-beta primer mix. TCRdb passed the 5' RACE reads through MiXCR, listing each CDR3 protein once. The sample carries 800,000 to 1,300,000 distinct CDR3 sequences, about 23% recorded once. This sample stems from a study of blood T cells in healthy people across ages. These data were also reused for a study on T cells of mothers and their children.

The clonotype originates from a girl aged 2 to 9 in good health. The sequenced sample was blood.

CDR3 DNA: TGTGCCAGCAGTTTACGACAGGGAACTAACTATGGCTACACCTTC. As protein: CASSLRQGTNYGYTF. This sequence joins TRBV28 and TRBJ1-2; TRBD1 aligns across 7 bases. CDR1 is MDHEN and CDR2 is SYDVKM in the germline V gene. The CDR3 has 15 residues. The V segment lost 2 bases and the J segment 0 bases; nucleotides outside the gene matches: 3.